The clone carrying this T cell receptor (beta chain) was counted between two and nine times. Its cognate antigen is unknown. The trim removed 3 bases at V and 2 bases at J, leaving 7 bases unmatched. Germline V gives CDR1 KGHDR, CDR2 SFDVKD. The CDR3 runs 16 residues. This sample is part of a study of vaccination and CD4 T cells after COVID-19. Treatment in this sample: approximately 10-day PBMC culture with coronavirus spike peptide pools or control peptides (ViraFEST assay). Cultured CD4+ T cell DNA underwent sequencing with the Oncomine TCR Beta short-read assay. TCRdb reprocessed the PCR reads via MiXCR and lists one record per CDR3 protein. The table shows under 20,000 distinct CDR3 sequences, with under 45% occurring only once.

The rearrangement joins TRBV24-1 to TRBJ2-3, with TRBD1 matching over 7 bases. The source material was CD4+ T cells from blood, cultured in vitro, sampled after SARS-CoV-2 vaccination. This receptor was taken from a human donor who had recovered from COVID-19. CDR3 loop: CATSDPGQEFTDTQYF. CDR3 nucleotides: TGTGCCACCAGTGATCCTGGACAGGAGTTCACAGATACGCAGTATTTT.